The 10 T cell receptor beta chains below all came from one sample that was sequenced in a study of blood T cell repertoires in COVID-19. Using immunoSEQ multiplex PCR, the repertoire was profiled, and TCRdb retains in-frame clones only, with some absent. The top ten clones hold about 3.6% of a sample with roughly 230,000 clones, approximately 81% of them seen once. The sequenced material came from peripheral blood. The source of these receptors is a woman aged 80 or older with acute or convalescent COVID-19.

This chain connects TRBV15 to TRBJ1-5, with a possible D match to TRBD1 (5 bases). Trimming shortened V by 0 bases and J by 7 bases, and 10 bases separated the two germline ends. CDR1 LNHNV and CDR2 YYDKDF come from the germline V gene (reference sequence). The CDR3 is 14 amino acids. This chain's CDR3 is CATSREGGRQPQHF. In DNA form, the CDR3 reads TGTGCCACCAGCAGAGAGGGGGGGAGGCAGCCCCAGCATTTT.

The CDR3 sequence: CASSSDFGLTDTQYF. The CDR3 region has the DNA TGTGCCAGCAGCTCTGACTTTGGACTCACAGATACGCAGTATTTT. The gene calls are TRBV7-9 and TRBJ2-3, with TRBD2 as a possible D gene (5 bases). CDR3 length equals 15 residues. The V gene lost 4 bases and the J gene lost 2 bases, with 13 bases spanning the gap. Germline V gives CDR1 SEHNR, CDR2 FQNEAQ (reference sequence).

The V call is TRBV19, the J call TRBJ1-6, with TRBD1 matching over 9 bases. V lost 3 bases to trimming and J lost 8 bases; unmatched junction nucleotides: 11. The germline V gene has CDR1 LNHDA and CDR2 SQIVND (reference sequence). CDR3 size: 17 residues. The chain's CDR3 is CASSMATGQGFHSPLHF. For the CDR3, the DNA is TGTGCCAGTAGTATGGCGACGGGACAGGGTTTTCATTCACCCCTCCACTTT.

The chain links TRBV6-5 to TRBJ1-2; no definite D call. V lost 6 bases, J lost 10 bases, and 15 bases lay in between. Germline V gives CDR1 MNHEY, CDR2 SVGAGI. The CDR3 spans 12 residues. CDR3 sequence (DNA): TGTGCCAGCAGCCAGACTGCGGAACCCTACACCTTC. Translation: CASSQTAEPYTF.

This clone was detected once. J is TRBJ2-1 and V is TRBV5-1; D might be TRBD1 (6 bases). This CDR3 is built from 13 residues. The V gene lost 2 bases and the J gene lost 7 bases, with 10 bases spanning the gap. CDR1 SGHRS and CDR2 YFSETQ come from the germline V gene. The chain's CDR3 is CASSFLGQNEQFF. CDR3 sequence (DNA): TGCGCCAGCAGCTTTCTAGGACAGAATGAGCAGTTCTTC.

V and J are TRBV4-1 and TRBJ2-3; 7 bases match TRBD2. CDR3 size: 15 residues. Germline loops: CDR1 MGHRA, CDR2 YSYEKL. V lost 1 base, J lost 1 base, and 2 bases stayed unmatched. The chain's CDR3 is CASSQGAGRTDTQYF. CDR3 bases: TGCGCCAGCAGCCAAGGAGCGGGGCGCACAGATACGCAGTATTTT.

On this clone: Other DNA sequences from this sample encode an identical CDR3 as well. J is TRBJ1-1 and V is TRBV5-4; D gene uncertain. This CDR3 spans 12 amino acids. CDR1 is SGHNT and CDR2 is YYREEE in the germline V gene (reference sequence). Trimming took 2 bases from V and 4 from J, leaving 6 bases between them. This CDR3 is CASSLRGTEAFF. In nucleotides, the CDR3 is TGTGCCAGCAGCTTAAGAGGCACTGAAGCTTTCTTT.

This clone was counted at least ten times. DNA for the CDR3: TGTGCCAGCAGCCTGACAGGGTATGGCTACACCTTC. It codes for CASSLTGYGYTF. The chain uses TRBV7-6 and TRBJ1-2; TRBD1 matches 7 bases. Germline V gene sequence: CDR1 SGHVS, CDR2 FNYEAQ. Trimming removed 5 bases from V and 5 bases from J; junction bases left unmatched: 2. The CDR3 is made up of 12 amino acids.

CDR3 in amino acids: CASSPVTSSYEQYF. CDR3 in DNA: TGTGCCAGCTCACCGGTCACGAGCTCCTACGAGCAGTACTTC. The V and J genes are TRBV18 and TRBJ2-7; D is ambiguous. Trimming pared 3 bases from V and 0 bases from J, leaving 9 bases between. The CDR3 covers 14 residues. Germline CDR1 KGHSH, CDR2 LQKENI.

This rearrangement joins TRBV4-1 to TRBJ2-6; a possible D gene is TRBD1 (6 bases). The CDR3 runs 17 residues. V was cut by 0 bases and J by 4 bases, with 13 bases left in between. Per the germline V gene, CDR1 is MGHRA and CDR2 is YSYEKL. In DNA form, the CDR3 reads TGCGCCAGCAGCCAAGAATTACAGGGCTCCGGGGCCAACGTCCTGACTTTC. Amino acid sequence: CASSQELQGSGANVLTF.